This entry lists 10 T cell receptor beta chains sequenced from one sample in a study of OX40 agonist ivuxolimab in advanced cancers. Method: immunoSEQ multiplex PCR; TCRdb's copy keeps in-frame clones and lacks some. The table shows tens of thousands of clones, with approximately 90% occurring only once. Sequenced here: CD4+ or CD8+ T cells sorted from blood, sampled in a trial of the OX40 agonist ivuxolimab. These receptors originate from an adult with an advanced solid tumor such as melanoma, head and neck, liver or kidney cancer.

CDR3 coding DNA: TGTGCCAGCAGCTTAGCAGGGACCGGGGAGCTGTTTTTT. Its translation: CASSLAGTGELFF. The chain joins TRBV7-8 to TRBJ2-2; no definite D call. V shed 0 bases and J shed 5 bases, with 4 bases lying between them. The CDR3 has 13 residues. Germline V lookup: CDR1 SGHVS, CDR2 FQNEAQ.

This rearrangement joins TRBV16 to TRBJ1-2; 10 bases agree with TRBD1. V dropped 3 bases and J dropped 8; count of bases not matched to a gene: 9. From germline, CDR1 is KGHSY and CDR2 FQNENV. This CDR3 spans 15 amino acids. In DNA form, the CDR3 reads TGTGCCAGCAGCCATCCGGGACAGGGGTTGGTAGGCTACACCTTC. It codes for CASSHPGQGLVGYTF.

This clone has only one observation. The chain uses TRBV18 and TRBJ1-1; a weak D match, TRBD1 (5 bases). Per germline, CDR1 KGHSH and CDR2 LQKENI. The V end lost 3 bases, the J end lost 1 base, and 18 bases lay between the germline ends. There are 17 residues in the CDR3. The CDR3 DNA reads TGTGCCAGCTCACCTGGGACGGTGAGCTTCCCGAACACTGAAGCTTTCTTT. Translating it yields CASSPGTVSFPNTEAFF.

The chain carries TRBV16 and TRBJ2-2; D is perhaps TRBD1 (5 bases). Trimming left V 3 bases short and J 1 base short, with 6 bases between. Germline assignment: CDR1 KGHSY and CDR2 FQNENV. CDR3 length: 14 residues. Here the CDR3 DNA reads TGTGCCAGCAGCCAGGGGCAGAACACCGGGGAGCTGTTTTTT. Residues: CASSQGQNTGELFF.

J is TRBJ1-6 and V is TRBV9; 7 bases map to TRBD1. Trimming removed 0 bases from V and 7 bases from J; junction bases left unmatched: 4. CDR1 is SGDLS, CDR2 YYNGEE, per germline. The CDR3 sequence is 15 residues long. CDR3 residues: CASSVEGAQNSPLHF. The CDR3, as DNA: TGTGCCAGCAGCGTAGAGGGGGCGCAGAATTCACCCCTCCACTTT.

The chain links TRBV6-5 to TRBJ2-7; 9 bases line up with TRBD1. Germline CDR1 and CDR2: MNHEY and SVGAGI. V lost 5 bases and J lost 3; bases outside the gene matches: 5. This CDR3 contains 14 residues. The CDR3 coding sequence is TGTGCCAGCAGTCCGGGACAGGGCTTCTACGAGCAGTACTTC. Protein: CASSPGQGFYEQYF.

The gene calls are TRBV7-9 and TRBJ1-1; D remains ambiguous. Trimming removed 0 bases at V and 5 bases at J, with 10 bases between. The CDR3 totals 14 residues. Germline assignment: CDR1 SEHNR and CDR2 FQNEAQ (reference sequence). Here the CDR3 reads CASSLAGSGTEAFF. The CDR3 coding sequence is TGTGCCAGCAGCTTAGCGGGATCTGGAACTGAAGCTTTCTTT.

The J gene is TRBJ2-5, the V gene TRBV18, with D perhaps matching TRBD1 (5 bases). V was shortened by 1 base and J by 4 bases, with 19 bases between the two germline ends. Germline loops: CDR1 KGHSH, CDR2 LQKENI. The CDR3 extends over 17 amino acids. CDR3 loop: CASSPRRAETTAETQYF. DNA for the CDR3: TGTGCCAGCTCACCACGCAGGGCCGAAACGACCGCAGAGACCCAGTACTTC.

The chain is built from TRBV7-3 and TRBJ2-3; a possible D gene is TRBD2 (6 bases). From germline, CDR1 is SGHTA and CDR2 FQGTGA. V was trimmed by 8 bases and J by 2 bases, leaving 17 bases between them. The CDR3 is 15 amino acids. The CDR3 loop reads CASSPLAGLTDTQYF. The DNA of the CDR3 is TGTGCCAGCTCCCCACTGGCGGGGCTCACAGATACGCAGTATTTT. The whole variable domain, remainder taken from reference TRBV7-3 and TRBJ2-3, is GAGVSQTPSNKVTEKGKYVELRCDPISGHTALYWYRQSLGQGPEFLIYFQGTGAADDSGLPNDRFFAVRPEGSVSTLKIQRTERGDSAVYLCASSPLAGLTDTQYFGPGTRLTVL.

CDR3 coding DNA: TGCGCCAGCAGCTTGGAAGAAGCGGGAATCACAGATACGCAGTATTTT. The encoded protein is CASSLEEAGITDTQYF. The J gene is TRBJ2-3, the V gene TRBV5-1; 7 bases are a match to TRBD2. Germline-derived CDR1 and CDR2 are SGHRS and YFSETQ. The CDR3 runs to 16 residues. J gave up 2 bases and V 0 bases, and 6 bases lay outside the gene matches.